This is a list of T cell receptor beta chains from one sample in a study of OX40 agonist ivuxolimab in advanced cancers. Produced via immunoSEQ multiplex PCR; TCRdb's table is partial and in-frame only. The sample carries some 70,000 clones, more than 85% recorded once. Sequences were derived from CD4+ or CD8+ T cells sorted from blood, sampled in a trial of the OX40 agonist ivuxolimab. The receptor set was obtained from an adult with an advanced solid tumor such as melanoma, head and neck, liver or kidney cancer. Both conserved end residues are part of each CDR3. Fields, in order: D gene, J gene, clone size, V gene, CDR3 protein, CDR3 DNA. A D gene is named only where the DNA matches it firmly. Some rows mark clone size as missing; the rest say once, few, many or name a class of expanded clone.

D: -; J: TRBJ2-3; size: -; V: TRBV2; CDR3: CASTKDGGPRTDTQYF; DNA: TGTGCCAGCACTAAAGACGGGGGCCCACGGACAGATACGCAGTATTTT
D: -; J: TRBJ1-1; size: -; V: TRBV6-1; CDR3: CASSDSPVALGTEAFF; DNA: TGTGCCAGCAGTGATAGTCCGGTGGCCTTGGGCACTGAAGCTTTCTTT
D: -; J: TRBJ2-3; size: -; V: TRBV5-1; CDR3: CASRYGWGQTTDTQYF; DNA: TGCGCCAGCAGATACGGATGGGGGCAGACCACAGATACGCAGTATTTT
D: TRBD2; J: TRBJ2-5; size: -; V: TRBV9; CDR3: CASSVGTSGGSQETQYF; DNA: TGTGCCAGCAGCGTAGGGACTAGCGGGGGAAGCCAAGAGACCCAGTACTTC
D: -; J: TRBJ2-7; size: -; V: TRBV18; CDR3: CASSPRASFSTDEQYF; DNA: TGTGCCAGCTCACCAAGGGCCAGTTTCTCGACCGACGAGCAGTACTTC
D: -; J: TRBJ2-1; size: -; V: TRBV9; CDR3: CASSGGERPAYNEQFF; DNA: TGTGCCAGCAGCGGGGGGGAGCGGCCAGCCTACAATGAGCAGTTCTTC
D: -; J: TRBJ1-4; size: -; V: TRBV29-1; CDR3: CSVGMRDLIHEKLFF; DNA: TGCAGCGTTGGTATGAGGGACCTTATACATGAAAAACTGTTTTTT
D: -; J: TRBJ2-3; size: -; V: TRBV30; CDR3: CAWSPGTDTQYF; DNA: TGTGCCTGGAGTCCGGGGACAGATACGCAGTATTTT
D: -; J: TRBJ1-1; size: -; V: TRBV2; CDR3: CASIRGTLGTEAFF; DNA: TGTGCCAGCATAAGGGGGACCCTGGGCACTGAAGCTTTCTTT
D: -; J: TRBJ1-5; size: -; V: TRBV9; CDR3: CASSVGQGSNQPQHF; DNA: TGTGCCAGCAGCGTAGGGCAGGGAAGCAATCAGCCCCAGCATTTT
D: TRBD1; J: TRBJ1-3; size: -; V: TRBV5-1; CDR3: CASSRGTGSSGNTIYF; DNA: TGCGCCAGCAGCAGGGGGACAGGGAGCTCTGGAAACACCATATATTTT
D: -; J: TRBJ2-6; size: -; V: TRBV18; CDR3: CASSPGTVLTF; DNA: TGTGCCAGCTCACCCGGAACCGTCCTGACTTTC
D: -; J: TRBJ1-1; size: few; V: TRBV18; CDR3: CASSPISEGNTEAFF; DNA: TGTGCCAGCTCACCAATATCAGAGGGGAACACTGAAGCTTTCTTT
D: -; J: TRBJ1-2; size: -; V: TRBV25-1; CDR3: CASSEYEGYGYTF; DNA: TGTGCCAGCAGTGAATATGAGGGGTATGGCTACACCTTC
D: -; J: TRBJ1-6; size: -; V: TRBV19; CDR3: CASSSHQDSPLHF; DNA: TGTGCCAGTAGTAGCCACCAAGATTCACCCCTCCACTTT
D: TRBD2; J: TRBJ2-5; size: -; V: TRBV18; CDR3: CASSSTSGSLETQYF; DNA: TGTGCCAGCTCATCGACTAGCGGGAGCTTAGAGACCCAGTACTTC
D: -; J: TRBJ1-1; size: -; V: TRBV5-1; CDR3: CASTLVRGNTEAFF; DNA: TGCGCCAGCACTTTAGTTCGCGGAAACACTGAAGCTTTCTTT
D: -; J: TRBJ1-5; size: -; V: TRBV28; CDR3: CASSSQQGQPQHF; DNA: TGTGCCAGCAGTTCTCAACAGGGTCAGCCCCAGCATTTT
D: -; J: TRBJ2-2; size: -; V: TRBV11-2; CDR3: CASSPGGSSTGELFF; DNA: TGTGCCAGCAGCCCCGGTGGTAGCTCCACCGGGGAGCTGTTTTTT
D: TRBD1; J: TRBJ2-5; size: -; V: TRBV7-9; CDR3: CASSPGQGIEETQYF; DNA: TGTGCCAGCAGCCCGGGACAGGGGATTGAAGAGACCCAGTACTTC
D: TRBD1; J: TRBJ1-1; size: -; V: TRBV7-3; CDR3: CASSRQGATEAFF; DNA: TGTGCCAGCAGCCGACAGGGGGCCACTGAAGCTTTCTTT
D: TRBD1; J: TRBJ2-3; size: -; V: TRBV19; CDR3: CASSIGTGPTDTQYF; DNA: TGTGCCAGTAGTATTGGGACAGGCCCCACAGATACGCAGTATTTT
D: -; J: TRBJ2-7; size: -; V: TRBV7-9; CDR3: CASRSTGDYGQYF; DNA: TGTGCCAGCAGAAGCACAGGGGACTACGGGCAGTACTTC
D: -; J: TRBJ1-5; size: -; V: TRBV2; CDR3: CASSEGRLYSNQPQHF; DNA: TGTGCCAGCAGTGAAGGCAGGCTCTATAGCAATCAGCCCCAGCATTTT
D: -; J: TRBJ2-5; size: -; V: TRBV20-1; CDR3: CSARIGETQYF; DNA: TGCAGTGCTAGGATAGGAGAGACCCAGTACTTC
D: TRBD1; J: TRBJ1-3; size: -; V: TRBV30; CDR3: CAWDRGHGNTIYF; DNA: TGTGCCTGGGACAGGGGGCATGGAAACACCATATATTTT
D: TRBD1; J: TRBJ1-1; size: few; V: TRBV6-5; CDR3: CASSKQGAVNTEAFF; DNA: TGTGCCAGCAGCAAACAGGGGGCTGTGAACACTGAAGCTTTCTTT
D: TRBD1; J: TRBJ2-1; size: -; V: TRBV14; CDR3: CASSASYRGSYNEQFF; DNA: TGTGCCAGCAGCGCTAGCTACAGGGGCTCCTACAATGAGCAGTTCTTC